What follows are 16 T cell receptor beta chains derived from one specimen sequenced in a study of blood T cells in healthy people across ages. Primers used in a second PCR of roughly 6 to 11 cycles were a sample-barcoded 5' primer and a J-beta primer mix. TCRdb re-called the 5' RACE reads through MiXCR, storing one row per CDR3 protein. In the table there are hundreds of thousands of distinct CDR3 sequences, about 27% of which are singletons. This sample also belongs to another study, concerning T cells of mothers and their children.

Sequencing used blood. The origin of the receptors is a boy aged 2 to 10 in good health.

The J gene is TRBJ2-5, the V gene TRBV15; 7 bases align to TRBD2. This CDR3 contains 15 residues. V shed 3 bases and J 2 bases; nucleotides not matched to a gene: 6. CDR1 and CDR2 (germline): LNHNV, YYDKDF (reference sequence). Here the CDR3 reads CATSSLSGRQETQYF. CDR3 nucleotides: TGTGCCACCAGCAGCCTTTCCGGGAGGCAAGAGACCCAGTACTTC.

The CDR3 reads CASSSGGGAGEQFF. The CDR3 DNA reads TGTGCCAGCAGTTCCGGCGGGGGGGCCGGTGAGCAGTTCTTC. V usage is TRBV12-3 or TRBV12-4 and J usage is TRBJ2-1; the match to TRBD2 covers 9 bases. There are 14 residues in the CDR3. The junction had 7 bases not matched to a gene; V was cut back by 4 bases and J by 9 bases.

This clonotype appeared a few times. V gene TRBV7-2 combines with J gene TRBJ2-7; 7 bases agree with TRBD1. The germline V gene encodes CDR1 SGHTA and CDR2 FQGNSA. J was trimmed by 2 bases and V by 6 bases; bases with no gene match: 10. The length of the CDR3 is 15 residues. DNA of the CDR3: TGTGCCAGCAGACTAGGGACAGACGATCCCTACGAGCAGTACTTC. This sequence encodes CASRLGTDDPYEQYF.

The chain couples TRBV12-3 or TRBV12-4 to TRBJ2-5, with 14 positions matching TRBD2. The DNA end lines up better with TRBJ2-7; the J call may be wrong. The CDR3 contains 15 residues. The CDR3 region has the DNA TGTGCCAGCAAGTGGACTAGCGGGGGGTTCTACGAGCAGTACTTC. Translated, it gives CASKWTSGGFYEQYF.

This clonotype appeared a few times. This chain uses TRBV7-2 with TRBJ2-3; D is unresolved. V was pared by 4 bases and J by 4 bases, with 21 bases between. This CDR3 has 17 amino acids. Germline loops: CDR1 SGHTA, CDR2 FQGNSA. The CDR3 loop reads CASSSPQGPQEADTQYF. DNA of the CDR3: TGTGCCAGCAGCTCACCACAAGGCCCCCAGGAAGCAGATACGCAGTATTTT.

The rearrangement joins TRBV4-2 to TRBJ2-3; D may be TRBD2 (7 bases). V gave up 1 base and J gave up 2 bases, with 16 bases separating them. The V gene's germline CDR1 is LGHNA and CDR2 YNFKEQ. The CDR3 has 17 residues. The CDR3 sequence: CASSQVSDGGPTDTQYF. The CDR3 bases are TGTGCCAGCAGCCAAGTTTCGGACGGGGGGCCCACAGATACGCAGTATTTT.

This clonotype was observed a few times. The chain recombines TRBV27 with TRBJ2-4, with 8 nucleotides matching TRBD1. This CDR3 contains 15 residues. Germline CDR1 and CDR2: MNHEY and SMNVEV (reference sequence). The ends lost 5 bases at V and 6 bases at J; junction bases unmatched: 9. The CDR3 bases are TGTGCCAGCAGTCACGGGACAGGCTATTTAAACATTCAGTACTTC. Translating it yields CASSHGTGYLNIQYF.

The rearrangement links TRBV12-3 or TRBV12-4 to TRBJ1-1, with a weak D call TRBD1 (6 bases). The CDR3 runs 15 residues. The V end lost 4 bases, the J end lost 2 bases, and 14 bases lay between the germline ends. In nucleotides, the CDR3 is TGTGCCAGCAGTTCTGGGGGACACTACAACACTGAAGCTTTCTTT. It is translated as CASSSGGHYNTEAFF.

The rearrangement uses TRBV12-3 or TRBV12-4 and TRBJ2-3, with TRBD1 matching over 7 bases. V was pared by 6 bases and J by 8 bases, with 11 bases of the junction left unmatched. This CDR3 contains 14 residues. The CDR3 DNA reads as TGTGCCAGCAGGGGGACAGAACTCCTTGGTACGCAGTATTTT. It yields the protein CASRGTELLGTQYF.

The chain couples TRBV20-1 to TRBJ2-7; possibly TRBD2 for D (5 bases). Trimming shortened V by 1 base and J by 3 bases, and 16 bases separated the two germline ends. The CDR3 is 15 amino acids. CDR1 is DFQATT and CDR2 is SNEGSKA in the germline V gene (reference sequence). CDR3 coding DNA: TGCAGTGCTAGAGCCCCGTTTCCCGGGGACTACGAGCAGTACTTC. It translates to CSARAPFPGDYEQYF.

Only a few counts were recorded for this clonotype. The rearrangement uses TRBV24-1 and TRBJ2-2; D may be TRBD1 or TRBD2 (5 bases each). Looked up from germline, CDR1 is KGHDR and CDR2 is SFDVKD. V lost 2 bases and J lost 1, with 10 bases in between. The CDR3 has 16 residues. The CDR3 here is CATSDSGQMNTGELFF. The CDR3 nucleotides read TGTGCCACCAGTGATTCGGGGCAGATGAACACCGGGGAGCTGTTTTTT.

The rearrangement joins TRBV6-1 to TRBJ2-4; TRBD1 matches at 8 bases. CDR3 length equals 17 residues. Germline assignment: CDR1 MNHNS and CDR2 SASEGT. V shed 3 bases, J shed 0 bases, and the junction held 7 bases outside the gene matches. CDR3 in DNA: TGTGCCAGCAGTGAGGCTGCAGGGGGCCTAGCCAAAAACATTCAGTACTTC. Protein product: CASSEAAGGLAKNIQYF.

This clonotype has a handful of counts. The rearrangement joins TRBV6-5 to TRBJ2-1; no clear D. The J call may be incorrect, as the DNA end agrees better with TRBJ2-7. The length of the CDR3 is 14 residues. The germline V gene has CDR1 MNHEY and CDR2 SVGAGI. CDR3 region: CASSRGPSPYEQYF. In DNA, the CDR3 is TGTGCCAGCAGCCGAGGACCGAGCCCTTACGAGCAGTACTTC.

The chain's CDR3 is CSARGPKRGFSYEQYF. DNA for the CDR3: TGCAGTGCTAGAGGCCCGAAACGGGGGTTCTCCTACGAGCAGTACTTC. J is TRBJ2-7 and V is TRBV20-1; perhaps TRBD2 as D (6 bases). Between the trimmed V and J ends, which lost 1 base and 0 bases, there was a span of 16 bases. The CDR3 runs 16 residues. From germline, CDR1 is DFQATT and CDR2 SNEGSKA (reference sequence).

This clonotype was counted a few times. The genes are TRBV7-2 and TRBJ2-1; tentative D call: TRBD1 (8 bases). This CDR3 is built from 14 residues. The germline V and J ends were trimmed by 1 base and 6 bases, with 10 bases remaining between them. Germline values: CDR1 SGHTA, CDR2 FQGNSA. CDR3 protein: CASSLDRGGNEQFF. CDR3 in DNA: TGTGCCAGCAGCTTAGACAGGGGGGGCAATGAGCAGTTCTTC.

The rearrangement joins TRBV10-3 to TRBJ2-5; tentatively, D is TRBD2 (6 bases). CDR3 length: 16 residues. The germline CDR1 and CDR2 sequences are ENHRY and SYGVKD. V was cut by 8 bases and J by 4 bases, with 23 bases left in between. The CDR3 nucleotides read TGTGCCATCGGACCCAGGGTGGGGGGAGAAGCAGAGACCCAGTACTTC. Translated: CAIGPRVGGEAETQYF.